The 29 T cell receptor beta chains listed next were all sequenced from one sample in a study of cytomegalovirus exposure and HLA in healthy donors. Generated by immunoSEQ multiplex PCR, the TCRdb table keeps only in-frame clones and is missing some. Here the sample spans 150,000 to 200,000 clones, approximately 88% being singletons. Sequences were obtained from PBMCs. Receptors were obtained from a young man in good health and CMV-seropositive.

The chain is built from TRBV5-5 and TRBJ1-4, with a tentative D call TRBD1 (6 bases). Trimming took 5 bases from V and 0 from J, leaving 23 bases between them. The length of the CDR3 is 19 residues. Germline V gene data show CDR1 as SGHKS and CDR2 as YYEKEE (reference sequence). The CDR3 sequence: CASSLYLTGTLTTNEKLFF. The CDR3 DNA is TGTGCCAGCAGTCTATATCTCACAGGGACCCTCACAACTAATGAAAAACTGTTTTTT.

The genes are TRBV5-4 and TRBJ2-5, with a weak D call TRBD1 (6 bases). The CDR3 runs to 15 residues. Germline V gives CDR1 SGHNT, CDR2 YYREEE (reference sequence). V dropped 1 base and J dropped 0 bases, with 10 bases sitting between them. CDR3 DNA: TGTGCCAGCAGCTTGACAGGGTCCTACCAAGAGACCCAGTACTTC. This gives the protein CASSLTGSYQETQYF.

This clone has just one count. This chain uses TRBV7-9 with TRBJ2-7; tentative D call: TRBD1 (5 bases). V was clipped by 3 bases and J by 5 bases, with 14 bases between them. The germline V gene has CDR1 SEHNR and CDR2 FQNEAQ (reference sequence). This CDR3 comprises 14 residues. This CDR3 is CASSFSTQGHEQYF. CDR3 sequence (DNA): TGTGCCAGCAGCTTTTCCACTCAGGGCCACGAGCAGTACTTC.

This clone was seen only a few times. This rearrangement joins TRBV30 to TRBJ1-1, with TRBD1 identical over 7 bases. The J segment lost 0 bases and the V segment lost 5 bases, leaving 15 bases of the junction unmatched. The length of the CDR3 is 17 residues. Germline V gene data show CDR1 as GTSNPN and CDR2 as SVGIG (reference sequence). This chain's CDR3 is CAWVGTALGFMNTEAFF. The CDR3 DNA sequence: TGTGCCTGGGTGGGGACAGCCTTAGGGTTTATGAACACTGAAGCTTTCTTT.

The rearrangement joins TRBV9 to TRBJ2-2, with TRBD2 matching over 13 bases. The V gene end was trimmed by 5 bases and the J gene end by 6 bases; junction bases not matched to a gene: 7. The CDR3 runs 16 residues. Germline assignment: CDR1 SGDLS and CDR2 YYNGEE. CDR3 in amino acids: CASSSGTSGNPGELFF. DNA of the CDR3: TGTGCCAGCAGTTCGGGGACTAGCGGGAATCCCGGGGAGCTGTTTTTT.

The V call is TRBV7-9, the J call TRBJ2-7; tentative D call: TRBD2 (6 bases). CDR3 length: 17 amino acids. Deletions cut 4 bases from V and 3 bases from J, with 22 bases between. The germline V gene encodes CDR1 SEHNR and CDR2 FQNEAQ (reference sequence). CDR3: CASSSGSYRDSDYEQYF. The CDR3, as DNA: TGTGCCAGCAGCTCGGGAAGCTACCGGGACTCCGACTACGAGCAGTACTTC.

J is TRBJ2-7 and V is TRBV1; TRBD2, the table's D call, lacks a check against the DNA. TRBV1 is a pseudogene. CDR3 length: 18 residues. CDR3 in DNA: TGCACCAGCAGCCCACACCAGCGGGGGGGGAGGGCCTTATACGAGCAGTACTTC. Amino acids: CTSSPHQRGGRALYEQYF.

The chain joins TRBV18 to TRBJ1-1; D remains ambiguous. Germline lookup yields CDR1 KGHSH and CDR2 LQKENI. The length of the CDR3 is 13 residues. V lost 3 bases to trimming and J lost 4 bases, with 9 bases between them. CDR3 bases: TGTGCCAGCTCACCGACTCGGAGCACTGAAGCTTTCTTT. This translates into CASSPTRSTEAFF.

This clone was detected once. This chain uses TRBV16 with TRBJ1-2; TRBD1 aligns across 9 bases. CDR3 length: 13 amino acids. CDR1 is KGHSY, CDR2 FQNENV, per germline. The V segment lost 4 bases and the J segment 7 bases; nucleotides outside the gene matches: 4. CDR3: CASSPGTGIGYTF. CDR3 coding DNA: TGTGCCAGCAGCCCCGGGACAGGGATTGGCTACACCTTC. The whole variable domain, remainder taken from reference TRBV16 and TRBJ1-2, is GEEVAQTPKHLVRGEGQKAKLYCAPIKGHSYVFWYQQVLKNEFKFLISFQNENVFDETGMPKERFSAKCLPNSPCSLEIQATKLEDSAVYFCASSPGTGIGYTFGSGTRLTVV.

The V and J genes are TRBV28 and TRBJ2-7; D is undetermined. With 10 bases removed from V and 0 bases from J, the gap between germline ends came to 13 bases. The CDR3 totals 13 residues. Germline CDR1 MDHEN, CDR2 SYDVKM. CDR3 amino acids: CATLPSSSYEQYF. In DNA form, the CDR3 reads TGTGCCACCCTACCCTCTAGCTCCTACGAGCAGTACTTC.

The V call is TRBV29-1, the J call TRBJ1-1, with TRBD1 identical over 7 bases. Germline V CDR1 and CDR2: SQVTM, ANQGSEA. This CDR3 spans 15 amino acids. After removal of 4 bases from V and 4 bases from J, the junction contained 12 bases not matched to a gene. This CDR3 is CSVVATGTPTTEAFF. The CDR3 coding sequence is TGCAGCGTTGTCGCGACAGGGACCCCGACCACTGAAGCTTTCTTT. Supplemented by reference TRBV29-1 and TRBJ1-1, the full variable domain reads SAVISQKPSRDICQRGTSLTIQCQVDSQVTMMFWYRQQPGQSLTLIATANQGSEATYESGFVIDKFPISRPNLTFSTLTVSNMSPEDSSIYLCSVVATGTPTTEAFFGQGTRLTVV.

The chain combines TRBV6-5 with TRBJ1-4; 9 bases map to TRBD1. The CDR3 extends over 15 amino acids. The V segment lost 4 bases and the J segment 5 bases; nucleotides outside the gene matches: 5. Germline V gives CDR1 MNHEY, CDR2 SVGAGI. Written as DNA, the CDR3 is TGTGCCAGCAGTTTACGAGGGACAGGGAATGAAAAACTGTTTTTT. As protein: CASSLRGTGNEKLFF.

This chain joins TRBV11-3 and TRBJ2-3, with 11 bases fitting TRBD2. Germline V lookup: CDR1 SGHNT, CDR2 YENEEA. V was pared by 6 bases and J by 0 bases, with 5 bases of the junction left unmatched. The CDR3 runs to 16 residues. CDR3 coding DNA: TGTGCCAGCAGTCCGGGACTAGCGGCTAGCACAGATACGCAGTATTTT. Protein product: CASSPGLAASTDTQYF. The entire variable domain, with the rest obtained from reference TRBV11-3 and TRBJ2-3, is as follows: EAGVVQSPRYKIIEKKQPVAFWCNPISGHNTLYWYLQNLGQGPELLIRYENEEAVDDSQLPKDRFSAERLKGVDSTLKIQPAELGDSAVYLCASSPGLAASTDTQYFGPGTRLTVL.

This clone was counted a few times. This CDR3 reads CASSLAGEAQHF. Written as DNA, the CDR3 is TGTGCCAGCAGCTTAGCAGGGGAAGCCCAGCATTTT. This rearrangement joins TRBV7-9 to TRBJ1-5; D is perhaps TRBD1 (5 bases). Germline CDR1 SEHNR, CDR2 FQNEAQ (reference sequence). This CDR3 is 12 amino acids long. V lost 0 bases, J lost 11 bases, and 8 bases lay in between. Together with reference TRBV7-9 and TRBJ1-5, the CDR3 gives the full variable domain: DTGVSQNPRHKITKRGQNVTFRCDPISEHNRLYWYRQTLGQGPEFLTYFQNEAQLEKSRLLSDRFSAERPKGSFSTLEIQRTEQGDSAMYLCASSLAGEAQHFGDGTRLSIL.

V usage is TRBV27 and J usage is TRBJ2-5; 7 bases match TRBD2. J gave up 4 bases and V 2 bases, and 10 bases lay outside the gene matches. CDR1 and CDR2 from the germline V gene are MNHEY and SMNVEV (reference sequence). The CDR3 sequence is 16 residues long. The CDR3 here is CASSLVAAGDTETQYF. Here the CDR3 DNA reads TGTGCCAGCAGTTTAGTTGCGGCGGGAGATACAGAGACCCAGTACTTC.

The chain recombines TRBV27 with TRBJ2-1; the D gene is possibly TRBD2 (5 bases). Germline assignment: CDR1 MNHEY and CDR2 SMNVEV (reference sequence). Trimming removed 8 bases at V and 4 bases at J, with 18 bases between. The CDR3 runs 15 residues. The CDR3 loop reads CASSTTPAAYNEQFF. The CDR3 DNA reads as TGTGCCAGCTCCACGACCCCAGCGGCTTACAATGAGCAGTTCTTC.

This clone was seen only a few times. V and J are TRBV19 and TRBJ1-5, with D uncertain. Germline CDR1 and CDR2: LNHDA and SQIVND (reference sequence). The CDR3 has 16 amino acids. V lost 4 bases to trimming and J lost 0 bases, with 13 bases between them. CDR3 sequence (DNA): TGTGCCAGTAGTACCCGGACGGGGAATAGCAATCAGCCCCAGCATTTT. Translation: CASSTRTGNSNQPQHF.

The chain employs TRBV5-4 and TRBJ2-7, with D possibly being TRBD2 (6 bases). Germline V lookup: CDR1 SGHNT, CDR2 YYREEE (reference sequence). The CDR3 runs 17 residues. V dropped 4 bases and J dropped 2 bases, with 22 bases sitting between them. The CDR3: CASSPRIAAEDAYEQYF. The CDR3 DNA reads TGTGCCAGCAGCCCCCGTATAGCGGCAGAGGATGCCTACGAGCAGTACTTC.

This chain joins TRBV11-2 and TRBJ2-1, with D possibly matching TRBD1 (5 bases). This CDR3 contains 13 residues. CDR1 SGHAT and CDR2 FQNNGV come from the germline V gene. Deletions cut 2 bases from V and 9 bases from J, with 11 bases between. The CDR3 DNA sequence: TGTGCCAGCAGCTTACAGGGTAAGGGTGAGCAGTTCTTC. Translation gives CASSLQGKGEQFF.

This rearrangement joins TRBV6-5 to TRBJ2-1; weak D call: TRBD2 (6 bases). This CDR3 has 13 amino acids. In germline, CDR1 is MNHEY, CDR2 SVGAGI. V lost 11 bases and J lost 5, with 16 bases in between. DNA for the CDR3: TGTGCCTCTAGGCTCGGGACTCACAATGAGCAGTTCTTC. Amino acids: CASRLGTHNEQFF.

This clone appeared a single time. CDR3 sequence reads: CASSYGQGDEQYF. CDR3 bases: TGTGCCAGCAGTTATGGACAGGGGGACGAGCAGTACTTC. The V gene is TRBV28, the J gene TRBJ2-7; 10 nucleotides line up with TRBD1. Germline V gene sequence: CDR1 MDHEN, CDR2 SYDVKM. The length of the CDR3 is 13 residues. V dropped 4 bases and J dropped 5; count of bases not matched to a gene: 2.

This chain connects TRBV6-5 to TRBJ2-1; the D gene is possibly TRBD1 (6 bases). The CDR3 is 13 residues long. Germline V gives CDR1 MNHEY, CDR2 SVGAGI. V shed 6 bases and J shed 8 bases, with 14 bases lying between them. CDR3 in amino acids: CASRPTGRDEQFF. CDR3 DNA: TGTGCCAGCAGGCCCACAGGGCGGGATGAGCAGTTCTTC.

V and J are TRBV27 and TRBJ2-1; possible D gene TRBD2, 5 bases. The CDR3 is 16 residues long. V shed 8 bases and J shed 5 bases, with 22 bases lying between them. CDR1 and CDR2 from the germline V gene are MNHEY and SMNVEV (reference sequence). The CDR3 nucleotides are TGTGCCAGCGGCCCCCTACCCGGGGAAGGGAACAATGAGCAGTTCTTC. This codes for CASGPLPGEGNNEQFF.

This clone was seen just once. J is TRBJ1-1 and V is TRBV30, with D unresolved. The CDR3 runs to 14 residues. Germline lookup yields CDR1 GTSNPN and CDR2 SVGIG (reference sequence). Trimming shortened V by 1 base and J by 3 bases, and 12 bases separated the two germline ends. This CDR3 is CAWSELFGDTEAFF. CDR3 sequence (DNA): TGTGCCTGGAGTGAACTTTTTGGAGACACTGAAGCTTTCTTT.

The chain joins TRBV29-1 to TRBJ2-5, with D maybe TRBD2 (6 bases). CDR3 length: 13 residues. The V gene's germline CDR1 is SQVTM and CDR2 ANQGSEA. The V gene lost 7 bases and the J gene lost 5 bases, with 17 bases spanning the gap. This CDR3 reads CSARNSRGETQYF. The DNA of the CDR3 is TGCAGCGCCCGTAACTCCCGGGGGGAGACCCAGTACTTC.

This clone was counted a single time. The CDR3 sequence is CASSPDRATEAFF. The CDR3 DNA sequence: TGTGCCAGCAGTCCGGACAGGGCCACTGAAGCTTTCTTT. The chain uses TRBV2 and TRBJ1-1; 8 nucleotides match TRBD1. The V and J ends lost 5 bases and 4 bases, in that order; junction bases with no gene match: 3. Per the germline V gene, CDR1 is SNHLY and CDR2 is FYNNEI. CDR3 size: 13 residues. The whole variable domain, remainder taken from reference TRBV2 and TRBJ1-1, is EPEVTQTPSHQVTQMGQEVILRCVPISNHLYFYWYRQILGQKVEFLVSFYNNEISEKSEIFDDQFSVERPDGSNFTLKIRSTKLEDSAMYFCASSPDRATEAFFGQGTRLTVV.

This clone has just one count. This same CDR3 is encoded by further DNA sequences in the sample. CDR3 loop: CASSYGTGTYEQYF. CDR3 DNA sequence: TGTGCCAGCAGTTACGGGACAGGAACCTACGAGCAGTACTTC. V usage is TRBV6-5 and J usage is TRBJ2-7; TRBD1 agrees at 8 bases. Trimming at V came to 2 bases and at J to 2 bases, leaving 2 bases not matched to a gene. The germline V gene has CDR1 MNHEY and CDR2 SVGAGI. The CDR3 is 14 residues long.

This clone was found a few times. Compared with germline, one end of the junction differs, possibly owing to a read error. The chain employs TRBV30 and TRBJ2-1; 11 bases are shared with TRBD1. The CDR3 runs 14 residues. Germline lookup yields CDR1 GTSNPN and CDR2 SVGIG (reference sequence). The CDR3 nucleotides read TGTGCCTGGAGTGTCCGGGACAGGGGGGGGAAGGGGATCTTC. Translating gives CAWSVRDRGGKGIF.

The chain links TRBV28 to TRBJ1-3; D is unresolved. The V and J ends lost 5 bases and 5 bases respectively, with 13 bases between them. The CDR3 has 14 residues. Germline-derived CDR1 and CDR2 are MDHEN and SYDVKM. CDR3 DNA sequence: TGTGCCAGCAGTCCGAACAGTGCCCGAAACACCATATATTTT. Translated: CASSPNSARNTIYF.